This TCR beta chain was sequenced for a study of graft-versus-host responses after intestinal transplantation. CDR1 SNHLY and CDR2 FYNNEI come from the germline V gene. CDR3 length: 10 residues. The ends were cut back, 8 bases at V and 1 base at J, with 2 bases in the middle. Generated by immunoSEQ multiplex PCR, the TCRdb table keeps only in-frame clones and is missing some. The repertoire has about 97,000 clones, 90% of them found once; the top ten carry 15% to 20%. The source is a human patient who received an intestinal transplant, so some T cells may come from the graft donor. The chain uses TRBV2 and TRBJ1-1; D is undetermined. The material was PBMCs, obtained approximately 420 days after intestinal transplant. The CDR3, as DNA: TGTGCCAGCCAGAACACTGAAGCTTTCTTT. Translated, it gives CASQNTEAFF. The complete variable domain, with remaining parts taken from reference TRBV2 and TRBJ1-1, reads EPEVTQTPSHQVTQMGQEVILRCVPISNHLYFYWYRQILGQKVEFLVSFYNNEISEKSEIFDDQFSVERPDGSNFTLKIRSTKLEDSAMYFCASQNTEAFFGQGTRLTVV.